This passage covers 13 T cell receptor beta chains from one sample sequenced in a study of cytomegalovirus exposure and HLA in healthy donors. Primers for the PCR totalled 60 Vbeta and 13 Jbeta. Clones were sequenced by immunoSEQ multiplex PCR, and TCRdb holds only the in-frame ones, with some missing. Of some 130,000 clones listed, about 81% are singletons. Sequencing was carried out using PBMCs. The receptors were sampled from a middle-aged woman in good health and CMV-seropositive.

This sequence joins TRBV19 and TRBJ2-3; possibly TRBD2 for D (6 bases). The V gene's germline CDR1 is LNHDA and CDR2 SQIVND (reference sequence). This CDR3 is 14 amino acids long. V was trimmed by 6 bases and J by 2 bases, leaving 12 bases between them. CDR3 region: CASSQAGYTDTQYF. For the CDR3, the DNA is TGTGCCAGTAGCCAAGCGGGCTACACAGATACGCAGTATTTT.

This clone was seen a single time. The CDR3 region has the DNA TGTGCCAGCTCCCCCCTTTCAGGATCCACAACTAATGAAAAACTGTTTTTT. This gives the protein CASSPLSGSTTNEKLFF. The chain links TRBV18 to TRBJ1-4; D is ambiguous. Germline assignment: CDR1 KGHSH and CDR2 LQKENI. V gave up 6 bases and J gave up 0 bases, with 17 bases separating them. There are 17 residues in the CDR3.

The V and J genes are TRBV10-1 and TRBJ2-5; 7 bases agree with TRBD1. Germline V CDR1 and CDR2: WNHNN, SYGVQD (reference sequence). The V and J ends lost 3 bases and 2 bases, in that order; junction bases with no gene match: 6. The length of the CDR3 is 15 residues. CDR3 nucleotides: TGCGCCAGCAGTGACAGGACAGGAATACAAGAGACCCAGTACTTC. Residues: CASSDRTGIQETQYF.

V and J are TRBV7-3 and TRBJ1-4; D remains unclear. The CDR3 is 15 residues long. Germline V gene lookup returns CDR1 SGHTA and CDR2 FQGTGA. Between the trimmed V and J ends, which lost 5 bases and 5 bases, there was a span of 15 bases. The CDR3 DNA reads TGTGCCAGCAGCCCCGGGAGGGCGCGCAATGAAAAACTGTTTTTT. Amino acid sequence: CASSPGRARNEKLFF.

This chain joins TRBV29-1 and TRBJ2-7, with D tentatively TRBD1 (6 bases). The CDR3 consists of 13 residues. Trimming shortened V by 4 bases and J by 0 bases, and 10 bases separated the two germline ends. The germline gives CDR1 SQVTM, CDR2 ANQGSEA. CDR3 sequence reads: CSVGGGHSYEQYF. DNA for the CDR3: TGCAGCGTTGGAGGGGGTCACTCCTACGAGCAGTACTTC.

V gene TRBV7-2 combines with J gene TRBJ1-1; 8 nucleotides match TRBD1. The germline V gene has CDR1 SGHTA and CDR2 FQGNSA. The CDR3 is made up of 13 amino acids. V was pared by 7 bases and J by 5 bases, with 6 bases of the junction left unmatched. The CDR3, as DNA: TGTGCCAGCACCCTAACAGGGGGGACTGAAGCTTTCTTT. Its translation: CASTLTGGTEAFF.

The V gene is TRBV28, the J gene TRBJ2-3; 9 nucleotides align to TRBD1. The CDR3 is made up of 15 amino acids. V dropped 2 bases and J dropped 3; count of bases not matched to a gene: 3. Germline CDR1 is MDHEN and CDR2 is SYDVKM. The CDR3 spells CASSLGTGKTDTQYF. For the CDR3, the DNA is TGTGCCAGCAGTTTAGGGACAGGGAAGACAGATACGCAGTATTTT. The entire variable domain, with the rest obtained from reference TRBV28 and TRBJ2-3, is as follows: DVKVTQSSRYLVKRTGEKVFLECVQDMDHENMFWYRQDPGLGLRLIYFSYDVKMKEKGDIPEGYSVSREKKERFSLILESASTNQTSMYLCASSLGTGKTDTQYFGPGTRLTVL.

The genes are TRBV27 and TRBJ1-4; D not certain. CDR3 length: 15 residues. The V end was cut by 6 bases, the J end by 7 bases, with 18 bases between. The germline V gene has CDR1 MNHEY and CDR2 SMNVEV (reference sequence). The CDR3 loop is CASRSSVGPSEKLFF. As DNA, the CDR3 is TGTGCCAGCAGGAGCTCGGTGGGCCCGAGTGAAAAACTGTTTTTT.

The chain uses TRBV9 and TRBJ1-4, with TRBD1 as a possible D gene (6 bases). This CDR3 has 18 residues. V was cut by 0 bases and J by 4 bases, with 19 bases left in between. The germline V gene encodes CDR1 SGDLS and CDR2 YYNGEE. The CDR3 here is CASSVGPRGAEGNEKLFF. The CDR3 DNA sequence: TGTGCCAGCAGCGTAGGCCCACGGGGGGCAGAGGGTAATGAAAAACTGTTTTTT.

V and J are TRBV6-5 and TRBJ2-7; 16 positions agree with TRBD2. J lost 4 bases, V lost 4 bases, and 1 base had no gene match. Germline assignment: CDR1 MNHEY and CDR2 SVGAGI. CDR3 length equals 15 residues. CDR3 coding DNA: TGTGCCAGCAGTTTGGGACTAGCGGGGGGGTACGAGCAGTACTTC. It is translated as CASSLGLAGGYEQYF.

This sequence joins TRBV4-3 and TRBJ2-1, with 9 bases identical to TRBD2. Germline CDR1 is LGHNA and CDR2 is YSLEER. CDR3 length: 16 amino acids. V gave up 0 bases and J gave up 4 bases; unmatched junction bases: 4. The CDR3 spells CASSQDSGSQYNEQFF. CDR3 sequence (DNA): TGCGCCAGCAGCCAAGATAGCGGGAGTCAGTACAATGAGCAGTTCTTC.

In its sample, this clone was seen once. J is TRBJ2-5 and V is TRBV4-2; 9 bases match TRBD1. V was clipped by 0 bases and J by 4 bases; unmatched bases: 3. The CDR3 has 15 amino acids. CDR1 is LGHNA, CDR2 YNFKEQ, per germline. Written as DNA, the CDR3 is TGTGCCAGCAGCCAAGAGGACAGGGGCGGAGAGACCCAGTACTTC. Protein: CASSQEDRGGETQYF.

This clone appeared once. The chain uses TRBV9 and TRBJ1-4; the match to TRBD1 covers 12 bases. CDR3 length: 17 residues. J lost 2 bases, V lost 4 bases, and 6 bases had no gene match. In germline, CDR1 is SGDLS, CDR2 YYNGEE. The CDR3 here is CASSSTGTGGTNEKLFF. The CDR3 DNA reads TGTGCCAGCAGCTCAACCGGGACAGGGGGCACTAATGAAAAACTGTTTTTT.